This entry features one T cell receptor (beta chain) sequence. Antigen specificity is unknown. The data were taken from a study of PD-1 blockade in mismatch repair-deficient tumors. Study background: Enrolled about 2013-2017, patients had progressing, pretreated mismatch repair-deficient cancers of about a dozen types.

CDR1 is SGDLS, CDR2 YYNGEE, per germline. J was trimmed by 9 bases and V by 4 bases; bases with no gene match: 12. CDR3 length: 17 amino acids. Profiling relied on immunoSEQ multiplex PCR, and the TCRdb table lists in-frame clones only, not all of them. The repertoire has roughly 130,000 clones, roughly 90% of them found once; the top ten carry over 9.5%. Study-wide results and caveats: Tumor-resident clones, often undetectable pretreatment in blood, expanded then contracted after pembrolizumab.

All patients were mismatch repair deficient, assessed by either PCR or immunohistochemistry. TCR sequencing covered a few patients who responded to pembrolizumab. The chain joins TRBV9 to TRBJ2-1, with TRBD2 identical over 14 bases. The receptor was derived from an adult with mismatch repair-deficient cancer. The sequenced sample was peripheral blood, obtained almost 74 weeks after starting pembrolizumab. The CDR3 DNA reads TGTGCCAGCAGCCCAGGATCCGGGACTAGCGGGAGTTTTGAGCAGTTCTTC. It codes for CASSPGSGTSGSFEQFF. Full variable domain (rest looked up from reference TRBV9 and TRBJ2-1): DSGVTQTPKHLITATGQRVTLRCSPRSGDLSVYWYQQSLDQGLQFLIQYYNGEERAKGNILERFSAQQFPDLHSELNLSSLELGDSALYFCASSPGSGTSGSFEQFFGPGTRLTVL.